This T cell receptor beta chain originates from a study of OX40 agonist ivuxolimab in advanced cancers. Study-level background: An anti-OX40 (CD134) antibody with agonistic activity, ivuxolimab, was administered to patients.

Assay used: immunoSEQ multiplex PCR; TCRdb lists only in-frame clones, some missing. The table shows approximately 82,000 clones, with more than 70% occurring only once. The cohort excluded patients with autoimmune disease history or systemic immunosuppression. The CDR3 length is 14 residues. Deletions cut 0 bases from V and 4 bases from J, with 8 bases between. Germline V gene lookup returns CDR1 SGHRS and CDR2 YFSETQ. Findings and caveats of the study: Which antigen the expanded peripheral T cells recognized is unknown.

Worth noting for this clone: Its specificity is not known.

This clonotype was obtained from an adult with an advanced solid tumor such as melanoma, head and neck, liver or kidney cancer. Sequencing used CD4+ or CD8+ T cells sorted from blood, obtained in a trial of the OX40 agonist ivuxolimab. This chain connects TRBV5-1 to TRBJ2-1; D might be TRBD1 (5 bases). The DNA of the CDR3 is TGCGCCAGCAGCTTGGGAACAGGATACAATGAGCAGTTCTTC. Its protein product is CASSLGTGYNEQFF.